In its sample, the clone carrying this T cell receptor (beta chain) was seen many times. Its antigen is as yet unknown. The sample belongs to a study of early T cells in non-severe SARS-CoV-2 infection. About the study: Investigators sequenced bulk RNA drawn from unsorted whole blood, and chains remained unpaired.

Study outcomes and limitations: The study's VDJdb matching favored anti-spike CD8 responses and missed private and CD4 specificities.

The protocol attached unique molecular identifiers to individual cDNA molecules. TCRdb fed the 5' RACE reads into MiXCR, producing one record per CDR3 protein. The sample holds about 35,000 distinct CDR3 sequences; less than 7% are singletons and the top ten take under 4.5%. Losses at the gene ends were 5 bases for V and 7 bases for J; bases not matched to a gene: 9. CDR3 size: 16 residues. Germline assignment: CDR1 LNHDA and CDR2 SQIVND (reference sequence). The sequenced sample was whole blood, obtained at baseline. This clonotype originated in an adult who was a healthcare worker with PCR-confirmed SARS-CoV-2 infection or an uninfected control (not recorded which). The rearrangement uses TRBV19 and TRBJ2-4, with 12 nucleotides matching TRBD1. CDR3 sequence (DNA): TGTGCCAGTAGTGCCCTTCCGGGACAGGGGGCGAACATTCAGTACTTC. It is translated as CASSALPGQGANIQYF.